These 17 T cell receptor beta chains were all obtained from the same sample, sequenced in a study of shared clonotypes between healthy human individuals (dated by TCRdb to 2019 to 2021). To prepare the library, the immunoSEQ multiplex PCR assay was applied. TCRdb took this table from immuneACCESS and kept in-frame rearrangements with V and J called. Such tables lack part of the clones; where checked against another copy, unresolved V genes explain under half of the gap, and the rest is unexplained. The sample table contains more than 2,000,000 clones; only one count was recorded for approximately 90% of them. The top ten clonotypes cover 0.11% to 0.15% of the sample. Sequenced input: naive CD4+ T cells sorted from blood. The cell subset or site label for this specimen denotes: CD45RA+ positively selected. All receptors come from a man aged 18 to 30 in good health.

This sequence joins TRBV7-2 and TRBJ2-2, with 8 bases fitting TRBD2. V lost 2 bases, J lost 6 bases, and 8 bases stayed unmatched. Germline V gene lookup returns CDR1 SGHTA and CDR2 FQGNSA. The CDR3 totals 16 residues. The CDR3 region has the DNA TGTGCCAGCAGCTTACAAGCGGGGGAGAATTCCGGGGAGCTGTTTTTT. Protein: CASSLQAGENSGELFF.

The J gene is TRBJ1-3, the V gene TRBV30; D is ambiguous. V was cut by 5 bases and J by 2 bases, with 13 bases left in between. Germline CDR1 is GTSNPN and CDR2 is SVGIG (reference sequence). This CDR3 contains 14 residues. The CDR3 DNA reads TGTGCCTGGGACTCCTACGTAGCTGGAAACACCATATATTTT. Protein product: CAWDSYVAGNTIYF. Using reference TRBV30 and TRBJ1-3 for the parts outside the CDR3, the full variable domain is SQTIHQWPATLVQPVGSPLSLECTVEGTSNPNLYWYRQAAGRGLQLLFYSVGIGQISSEVPQNLSASRPQDRQFILSSKKLLLSDSGFYLCAWDSYVAGNTIYFGEGSWLTVV.

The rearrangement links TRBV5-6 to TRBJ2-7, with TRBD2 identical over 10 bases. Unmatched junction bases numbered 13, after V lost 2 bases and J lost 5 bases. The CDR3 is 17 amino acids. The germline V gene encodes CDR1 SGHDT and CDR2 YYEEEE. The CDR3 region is CASSLALAGSFRDEQYF. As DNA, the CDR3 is TGTGCCAGCAGCTTAGCACTAGCGGGATCCTTTCGCGACGAGCAGTACTTC.

CDR3 nucleotides: TGTGCCAGCAGCTTAGCGTCGACCCATAATTCACCCCTCCACTTT. Protein product: CASSLASTHNSPLHF. The chain carries TRBV7-9 and TRBJ1-6, with D unresolved. The germline V gene encodes CDR1 SEHNR and CDR2 FQNEAQ (reference sequence). The length of the CDR3 is 15 residues. Between the trimmed V and J ends, which lost 0 bases and 5 bases, there was a span of 8 bases. Supplemented by reference TRBV7-9 and TRBJ1-6, the full variable domain reads DTGVSQNPRHKITKRGQNVTFRCDPISEHNRLYWYRQTLGQGPEFLTYFQNEAQLEKSRLLSDRFSAERPKGSFSTLEIQRTEQGDSAMYLCASSLASTHNSPLHFGNGTRLTVT.

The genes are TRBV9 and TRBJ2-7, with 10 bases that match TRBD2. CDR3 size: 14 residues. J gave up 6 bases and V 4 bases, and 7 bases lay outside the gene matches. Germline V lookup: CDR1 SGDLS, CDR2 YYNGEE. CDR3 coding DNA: TGTGCCAGCAGCACAGCGGGAGGGAAGGGCGAGCAGTACTTC. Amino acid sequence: CASSTAGGKGEQYF.

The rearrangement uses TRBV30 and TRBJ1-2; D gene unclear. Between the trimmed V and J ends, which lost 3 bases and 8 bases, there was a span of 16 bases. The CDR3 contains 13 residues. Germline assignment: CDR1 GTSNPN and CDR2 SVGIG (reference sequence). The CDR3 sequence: CAWSGRVGLGYTF. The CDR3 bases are TGTGCCTGGAGCGGAAGAGTAGGGTTAGGCTACACCTTC.

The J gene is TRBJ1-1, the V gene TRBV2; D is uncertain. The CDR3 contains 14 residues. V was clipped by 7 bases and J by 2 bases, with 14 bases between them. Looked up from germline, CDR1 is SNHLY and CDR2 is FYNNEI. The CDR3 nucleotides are TGTGCCAGCACCCCTAGGACGGGCAACACTGAAGCTTTCTTT. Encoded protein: CASTPRTGNTEAFF. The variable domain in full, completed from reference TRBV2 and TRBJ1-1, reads EPEVTQTPSHQVTQMGQEVILRCVPISNHLYFYWYRQILGQKVEFLVSFYNNEISEKSEIFDDQFSVERPDGSNFTLKIRSTKLEDSAMYFCASTPRTGNTEAFFGQGTRLTVV.

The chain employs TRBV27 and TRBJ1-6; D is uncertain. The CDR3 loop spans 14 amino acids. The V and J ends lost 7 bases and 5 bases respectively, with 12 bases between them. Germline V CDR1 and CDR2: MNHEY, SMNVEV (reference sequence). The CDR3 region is CASTLQVNNSPLHF. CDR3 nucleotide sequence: TGTGCCAGCACCCTTCAGGTTAATAATTCACCCCTCCACTTT.

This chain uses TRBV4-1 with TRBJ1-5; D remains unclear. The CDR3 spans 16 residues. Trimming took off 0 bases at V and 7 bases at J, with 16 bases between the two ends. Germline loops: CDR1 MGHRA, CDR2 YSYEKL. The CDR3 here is CASSQEGRQDYQPQHF. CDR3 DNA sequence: TGCGCCAGCAGCCAAGAGGGCCGGCAGGATTACCAGCCCCAGCATTTT.

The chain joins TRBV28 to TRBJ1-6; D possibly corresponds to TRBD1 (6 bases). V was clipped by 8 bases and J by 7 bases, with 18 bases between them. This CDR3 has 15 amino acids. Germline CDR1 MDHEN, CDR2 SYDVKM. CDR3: CASGTAQGQNSPLHF. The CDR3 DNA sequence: TGTGCCAGCGGAACGGCTCAGGGGCAAAATTCACCCCTCCACTTT.

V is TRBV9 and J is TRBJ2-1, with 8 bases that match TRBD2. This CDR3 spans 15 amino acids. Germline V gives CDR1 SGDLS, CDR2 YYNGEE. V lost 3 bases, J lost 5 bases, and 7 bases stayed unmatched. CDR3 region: CASSARTSINNEQFF. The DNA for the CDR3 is TGTGCCAGCAGCGCTAGGACTAGCATAAACAATGAGCAGTTCTTC.

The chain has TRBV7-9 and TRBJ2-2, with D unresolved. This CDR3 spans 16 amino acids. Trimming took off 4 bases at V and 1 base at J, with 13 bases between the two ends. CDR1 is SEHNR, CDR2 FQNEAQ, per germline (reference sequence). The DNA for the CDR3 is TGTGCCAGCAGCTCTCTTGGGGAATTGAACACCGGGGAGCTGTTTTTT. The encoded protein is CASSSLGELNTGELFF.

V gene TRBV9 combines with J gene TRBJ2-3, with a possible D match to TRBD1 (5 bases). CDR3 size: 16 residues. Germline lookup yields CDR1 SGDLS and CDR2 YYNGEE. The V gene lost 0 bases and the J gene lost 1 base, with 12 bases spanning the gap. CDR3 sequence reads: CASSVASGFGTDTQYF. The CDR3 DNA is TGTGCCAGCAGCGTAGCATCAGGGTTCGGCACAGATACGCAGTATTTT.

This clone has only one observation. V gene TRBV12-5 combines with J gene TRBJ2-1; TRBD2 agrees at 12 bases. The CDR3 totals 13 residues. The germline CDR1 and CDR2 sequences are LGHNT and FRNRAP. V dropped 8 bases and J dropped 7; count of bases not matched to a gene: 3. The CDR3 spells CASQLAGGNEQFF. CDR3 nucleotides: TGTGCTAGTCAGCTAGCGGGGGGGAATGAGCAGTTCTTC.

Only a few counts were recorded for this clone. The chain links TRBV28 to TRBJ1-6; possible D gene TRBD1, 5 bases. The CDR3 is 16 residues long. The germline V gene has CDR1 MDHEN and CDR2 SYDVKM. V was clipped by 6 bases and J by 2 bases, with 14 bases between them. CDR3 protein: CASSPGGAAYNSPLHF. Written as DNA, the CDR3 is TGTGCCAGCAGCCCGGGCGGGGCGGCCTATAATTCACCCCTCCACTTT.

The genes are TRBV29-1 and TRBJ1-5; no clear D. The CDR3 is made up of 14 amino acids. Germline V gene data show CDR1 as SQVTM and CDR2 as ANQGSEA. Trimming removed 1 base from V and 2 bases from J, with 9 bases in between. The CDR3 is CSVEVAGGNQPQHF. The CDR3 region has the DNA TGCAGCGTTGAAGTAGCTGGGGGCAATCAGCCCCAGCATTTT.

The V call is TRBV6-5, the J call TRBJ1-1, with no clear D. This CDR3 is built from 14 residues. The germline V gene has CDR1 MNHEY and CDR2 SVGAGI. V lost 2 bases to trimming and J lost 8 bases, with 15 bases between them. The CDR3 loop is CASSYNGPISEAFF. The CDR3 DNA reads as TGTGCCAGCAGTTACAACGGACCGATCTCGGAAGCTTTCTTT.